This T cell receptor beta chain was sequenced during a study of blood T cell repertoires in COVID-19 (dated by TCRdb to the early 2020s). Study-level background: Samples covering the acute and convalescent phases of COVID-19 were provided by collaborators in the United States, Italy and Spain. The material from the prospective study consisted of cDNA or gDNA derived from T cells, B-cell-depleted T cells, or PBMCs. Subjects who had been exposed to COVID-19, were actively infected with it, or had recovered from it provided the deeply sampled blood TCRbeta repertoires that made up the dataset. A freely available public database, intended as a resource for researchers studying the immune response to SARS-CoV-2, is where the repertoires were released. The samples were drawn from two sources: the first 160 participants of the ongoing ImmuneRACE study, and 1,254 subjects contributed by 6 global collaborators. The sample metadata nearly always contained a de-identified subject ID, COVID-19 status, age in years and sex. HLA class I and class II types, where available, came from metadata supplied by the sample provider rather than from assay-based typing.

The collaborating institutions used their own protocols to collect whole blood in K2EDTA tubes. For TCRbeta analysis, collaborator samples were shipped as frozen whole blood, as isolated PBMCs, or as DNA extracted from either sample type. TCRbeta CDR3 regions were amplified from genomic DNA using the immunoSEQ Assay, a bias-controlled multiplex PCR. Per the source publication's procedure: The number of nucleated cells in each sample was estimated by amplification of reference gene primers within the assay. To quantify the absolute abundance of each unique TCRbeta CDR3 rearrangement, sequence reads were collapsed and filtered. For each sample, productive Simpson clonality was calculated by taking the square root of Simpson's diversity index across productive rearrangements. TCRdb provides this immuneACCESS table in a form limited to in-frame rearrangements. Some clones are lacking; in checked studies, under half of them reflect an unresolved V gene, and why the rest are absent is not known. V and J calls and clone size are those listed in that table; D and trimming were worked out from the DNA. For this sample there are about 35,000 clones; 83% appear just once. Of the sample, 3% to 4.5% is held by the ten largest clones.

Taken from cysteine to phenylalanine, the CDR3 has 18 residues. Just the 54-base CDR3 DNA is kept, in frame starting at base 1. V is clipped by 1 base and J by 5 bases, and the sequence between their germline boundaries is 21 bases long. CDR1 and CDR2 are drawn from the germline V gene (reference sequence): SGHKS, YYEKEE. Results and caveats for the whole study, not just this receptor: Clinical and demographic metadata were provided uncurated, with the amount varying by source and participant.

Note on this clone: Its antigen remains unidentified. Base qualities are not at hand, and no much larger clone is one base apart.

The TCR comes from a man in his fifties or sixties with acute or convalescent COVID-19. The chain employs TRBV5-5 and TRBJ2-2, with TRBD2 tentatively as D gene (5 bases match). The sample consisted of peripheral blood. Here is the DNA: TGTGCCAGCAGCTTGTTTGGACTTTCTCAAATTAGGACCGGGGAGCTGTTTTTT. Translated, this is CASSLFGLSQIRTGELFF.